The 7 T cell receptor beta chains reported below all come from one sample, sequenced in a study of shared clonotypes between healthy human individuals (dated by TCRdb to 2020 to 2022). The protocol used for the library was the immunoSEQ multiplex PCR assay. TCRdb mirrors the immuneACCESS table, restricted to in-frame sequences. Some clones are absent from its copies; in checked studies, under half trace to an unresolved V gene, and the reason for the others is unknown. This sample holds 2 million to 3 million clones; over 85% were observed only once. The ten biggest clones cover more than 0.35% of the sample. Source material: naive CD4+ T cells from PBMCs. According to the study, the label for this sample's cell subset or site signals: CD45RA+ positively selected. These receptors came from a man between 18 and 29 years old in good health. Some clones in this sample may be carry-over from other donors' samples.

This chain joins TRBV11-2 and TRBJ1-3; D is unclear. The length of the CDR3 is 15 residues. Germline V lookup: CDR1 SGHAT, CDR2 FQNNGV. Trimming removed 5 bases at V and 0 bases at J, with 11 bases between. The CDR3 protein is CASSLASFSGNTIYF. The CDR3 nucleotides read TGTGCCAGCAGCCTCGCCTCCTTCTCTGGAAACACCATATATTTT.

The rearrangement links TRBV19 to TRBJ1-1, with a possible D match to TRBD1 (6 bases). The CDR3 spans 14 residues. Trimming removed 5 bases at V and 1 base at J, with 11 bases between. In germline, CDR1 is LNHDA, CDR2 SQIVND (reference sequence). CDR3 sequence reads: CASSAGQWNTEAFF. For the CDR3, the DNA is TGTGCCAGTAGTGCGGGACAATGGAACACTGAAGCTTTCTTT.

The rearrangement uses TRBV7-8 and TRBJ2-2; D may be TRBD1 (5 bases). The CDR3 loop spans 16 amino acids. Per the germline V gene, CDR1 is SGHVS and CDR2 is FQNEAQ. Trimming stripped 5 bases from V and 9 bases from J, with 22 bases between. CDR3 nucleotides: TGTGCCAGCAGCCGACAGTACCTTAATCCAACCCGGGAGCTGTTTTTT. Translating it yields CASSRQYLNPTRELFF.

This chain uses TRBV11-2 with TRBJ2-5; 12 positions agree with TRBD2. With V trimmed by 6 bases and J by 7 bases, 3 bases remained unmatched. The CDR3 extends over 13 amino acids. CDR1 is SGHAT and CDR2 is FQNNGV in the germline V gene. The CDR3 loop reads CASSLAGGVTQYF. The CDR3 DNA follows: TGTGCCAGCAGTCTAGCGGGGGGGGTGACCCAGTACTTC. The variable domain in full, completed from reference TRBV11-2 and TRBJ2-5, reads EAGVAQSPRYKIIEKRQSVAFWCNPISGHATLYWYQQILGQGPKLLIQFQNNGVVDDSQLPKDRFSAERLKGVDSTLKIQPAKLEDSAVYLCASSLAGGVTQYFGPGTRLLVL.

CDR3 DNA sequence: TGTGCCAGCAGCCCAGGGGGGGGTCGACTAGATACGCAGTATTTT. Translated: CASSPGGGRLDTQYF. The chain couples TRBV7-6 to TRBJ2-3, with D possibly called TRBD1 or TRBD2 (7 bases each). Germline CDR1 is SGHVS and CDR2 is FNYEAQ. V lost 5 bases, J lost 5 bases, and 17 bases lay in between. This CDR3 region has 15 residues.

The genes are TRBV5-6 and TRBJ2-7; D gene uncertain. Trimming cost V 1 base and J 2 bases, with 10 bases left between them. This CDR3 contains 14 residues. Germline CDR1 reads SGHDT; CDR2 reads YYEEEE. The CDR3 nucleotides are TGTGCCAGCAGCTTGTCCGGATCTACCTACGAGCAGTACTTC. Translated: CASSLSGSTYEQYF.

The chain has TRBV6-1 and TRBJ2-1, with no clear D. From germline, CDR1 is MNHNS and CDR2 SASEGT. V lost 0 bases and J 0 bases, leaving 9 bases between the germline ends. This CDR3 spans 16 amino acids. CDR3 nucleotides: TGTGCCAGCAGTGAAGCCGCAGGCGGCTCCTACAATGAGCAGTTCTTC. Residues: CASSEAAGGSYNEQFF.